This T cell receptor (beta chain) was recorded in a study of T cells after yellow fever vaccination. Study observations and caveats: Subsequent to the booster, the majority of primary-vaccination clones reappeared (around 95% CD4, approximately 90% CD8).

The V end was cut by 0 bases, the J end by 0 bases, with 6 bases between. Germline loops: CDR1 LGHNA, CDR2 YSLEER. The CDR3 covers 15 residues. This clonotype was observed many times. Its antigen is not identified. From the 5' RACE reads, TCRdb called clonotypes with MiXCR, one entry per CDR3 protein. In the table there are about 260,000 distinct CDR3 sequences, roughly 3.5% of which are singletons. This specimen consisted of PBMCs, obtained 15 days after the yellow fever booster vaccination. The rearrangement uses TRBV4-3 and TRBJ1-5; D is uncertain. This receptor was obtained from a man aged 18 to 30 who received the YFV17D yellow fever vaccine. This CDR3 reads CASSQDRSSNQPQHF. The CDR3 nucleotides read TGCGCCAGCAGCCAAGATCGGAGTAGCAATCAGCCCCAGCATTTT.